The entry below gives a single T cell receptor (beta chain) sequence along with its context. Its antigen remains unknown. The data were taken from a study of T-cell reconstitution after alpha-beta-depleted transplantation in children. Findings and limits, study-wide: Surviving recipient T cells and thymic progenitors underlay high day-60 TCRbeta diversity in some patients. T-cell counts and diversity at one year post-transplant came mainly from newly produced T cells. Reportedly, alpha-beta T cells present about two months post-transplant originated from several hundred expanded clones of graft origin.

It was with unique molecular identifiers that the TCRbeta library was prepared. Via MiXCR, TCRdb re-called the PCR reads, giving one row per CDR3 protein. The sample includes around 45,000 distinct CDR3 sequences, approximately 52% seen only once; the top ten take around two fifths. CDR1 is DFQATT, CDR2 SNEGSKA, per germline (reference sequence). The CDR3 covers 15 residues. V was cut by 6 bases and J by 2 bases, with 18 bases left in between. The sequencing here drew on peripheral blood, taken before TCRalphabeta/CD19-depleted stem cell transplant. The sequence was collected from a boy in the first two years of life with SCID, due to receive a stem cell transplant. The chain has TRBV20-1 and TRBJ2-3; either TRBD1 or TRBD2 may supply D (5 bases each). The CDR3 region is CSAKEWGPYTDTQYF. CDR3 nucleotides: TGCAGTGCCAAGGAATGGGGACCGTACACAGATACGCAGTATTTT.